This TCR beta chain emerged from a study of T cell responses to AZD1222 COVID-19 vaccine. CDR1 and CDR2 (germline): SGHVS, FNYEAQ. V gave up 3 bases and J gave up 0 bases, with 14 bases separating them. There are 16 residues in the CDR3. General observations from the study: Donors were mostly white British, more females; clonal diversity possibly underestimated.

Libraries were prepared by immunoSEQ multiplex PCR; TCRdb keeps only in-frame clonotypes and omits some of them. The sample has roughly 150,000 clones; 92% are singletons. A note on this clone: The antigen is not known.

Specimen: peripheral blood, collected 28 days after the second AZD1222 dose. This receptor was taken from an adult who received the AZD1222 COVID-19 vaccine. The V call is TRBV7-6, the J call TRBJ1-2; TRBD1 might be the D (5 bases). The CDR3 is CASSLAGATSNYGYTF. CDR3 DNA sequence: TGTGCCAGCAGCTTGGCCGGGGCAACTTCTAACTATGGCTACACCTTC. Full variable domain (rest looked up from reference TRBV7-6 and TRBJ1-2): GAGVSQSPRYKVTKRGQDVALRCDPISGHVSLYWYRQALGQGPEFLTYFNYEAQQDKSGLPNDRFSAERPEGSISTLTIQRTEQRDSAMYRCASSLAGATSNYGYTFGSGTRLTVV.